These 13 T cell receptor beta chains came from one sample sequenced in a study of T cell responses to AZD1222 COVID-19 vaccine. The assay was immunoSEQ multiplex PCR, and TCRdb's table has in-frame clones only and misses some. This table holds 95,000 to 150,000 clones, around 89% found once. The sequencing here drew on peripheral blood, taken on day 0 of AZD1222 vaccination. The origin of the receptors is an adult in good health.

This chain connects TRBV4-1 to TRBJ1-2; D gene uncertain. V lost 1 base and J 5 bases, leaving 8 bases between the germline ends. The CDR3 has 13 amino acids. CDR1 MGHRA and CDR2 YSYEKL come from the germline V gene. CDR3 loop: CASSQGPGYGYTF. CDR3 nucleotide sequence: TGCGCCAGCAGCCAAGGTCCCGGATATGGCTACACCTTC.

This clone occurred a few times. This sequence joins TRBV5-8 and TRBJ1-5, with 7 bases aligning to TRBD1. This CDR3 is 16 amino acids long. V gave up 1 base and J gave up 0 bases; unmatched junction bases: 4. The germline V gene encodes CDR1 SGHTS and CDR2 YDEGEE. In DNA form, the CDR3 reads TGTGCCAGCAGCTTGTCCCGGGACAGTAGCAATCAGCCCCAGCATTTT. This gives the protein CASSLSRDSSNQPQHF. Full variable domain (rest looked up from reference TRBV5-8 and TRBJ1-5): EAGVTQSPTHLIKTRGQQATLRCSPISGHTSVYWYQQALGLGLQFLLWYDEGEERNRGNFPPRFSGRQFPNYSSELNVNALELEDSALYLCASSLSRDSSNQPQHFGDGTRLSIL.

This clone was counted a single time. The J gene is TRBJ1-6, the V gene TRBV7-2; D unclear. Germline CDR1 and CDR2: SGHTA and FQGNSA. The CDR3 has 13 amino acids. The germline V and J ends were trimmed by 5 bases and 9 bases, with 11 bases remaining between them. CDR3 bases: TGTGCCAGCAGCATTCCCCCCGGTTCACCCCTCCACTTT. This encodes CASSIPPGSPLHF.

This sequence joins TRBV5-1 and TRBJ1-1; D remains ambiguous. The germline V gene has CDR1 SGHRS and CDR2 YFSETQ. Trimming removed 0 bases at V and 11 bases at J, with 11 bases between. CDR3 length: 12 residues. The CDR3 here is CASSLERESAFF. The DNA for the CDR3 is TGCGCCAGCAGCTTGGAGAGGGAATCGGCTTTCTTT.

The CDR3 loop is CASSVGRGRQETQYF. The CDR3 coding sequence is TGTGCCAGCAGCGTAGGCCGGGGGCGGCAAGAGACCCAGTACTTC. This chain joins TRBV9 and TRBJ2-5, with D perhaps given as TRBD1 or TRBD2 (6 bases each). CDR1 is SGDLS, CDR2 YYNGEE, per germline. The CDR3 loop spans 15 amino acids. Trimming took 0 bases from V and 2 from J, leaving 11 bases between them. Full variable domain (outside the CDR3, taken from reference TRBV9 and TRBJ2-5): DSGVTQTPKHLITATGQRVTLRCSPRSGDLSVYWYQQSLDQGLQFLIQYYNGEERAKGNILERFSAQQFPDLHSELNLSSLELGDSALYFCASSVGRGRQETQYFGPGTRLLVL.

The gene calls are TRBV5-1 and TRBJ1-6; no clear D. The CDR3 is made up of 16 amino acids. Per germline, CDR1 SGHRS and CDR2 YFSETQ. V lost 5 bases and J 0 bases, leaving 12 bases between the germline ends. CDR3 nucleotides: TGCGCCAGCAGTTTCGGCAGGAGCTCCTATAATTCACCCCTCCACTTT. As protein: CASSFGRSSYNSPLHF.

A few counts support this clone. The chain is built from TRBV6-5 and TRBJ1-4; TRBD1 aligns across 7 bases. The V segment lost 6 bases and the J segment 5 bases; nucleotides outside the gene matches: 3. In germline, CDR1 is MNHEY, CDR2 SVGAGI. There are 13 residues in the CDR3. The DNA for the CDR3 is TGTGCCAGCAGCGTGACAGGGAATGAAAAACTGTTTTTT. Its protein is CASSVTGNEKLFF.

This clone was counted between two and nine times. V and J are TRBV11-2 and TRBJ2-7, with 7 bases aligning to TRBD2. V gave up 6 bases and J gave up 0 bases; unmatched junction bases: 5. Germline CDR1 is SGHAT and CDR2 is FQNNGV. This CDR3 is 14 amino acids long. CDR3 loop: CASSGGVGSYEQYF. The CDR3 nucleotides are TGTGCCAGCAGTGGGGGGGTAGGCTCCTACGAGCAGTACTTC.

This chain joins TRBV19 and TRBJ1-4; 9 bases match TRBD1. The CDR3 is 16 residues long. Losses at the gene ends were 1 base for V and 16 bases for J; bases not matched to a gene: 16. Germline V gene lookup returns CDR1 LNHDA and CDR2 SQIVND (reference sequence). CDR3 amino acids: CASSIGPGQGLISPFF. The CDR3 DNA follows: TGTGCCAGTAGTATAGGACCGGGACAGGGACTTATTTCTCCGTTTTTT.

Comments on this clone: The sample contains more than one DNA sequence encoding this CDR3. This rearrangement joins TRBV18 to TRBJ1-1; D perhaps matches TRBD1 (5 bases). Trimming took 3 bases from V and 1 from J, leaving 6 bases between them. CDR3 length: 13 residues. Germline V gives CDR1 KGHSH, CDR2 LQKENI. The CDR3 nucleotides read TGTGCCAGCTCACCCGGACAGAACACTGAAGCTTTCTTT. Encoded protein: CASSPGQNTEAFF. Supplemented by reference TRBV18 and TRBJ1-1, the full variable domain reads NAGVMQNPRHLVRRRGQEARLRCSPMKGHSHVYWYRQLPEEGLKFMVYLQKENIIDESGMPKERFSAEFPKEGPSILRIQQVVRGDSAAYFCASSPGQNTEAFFGQGTRLTVV.

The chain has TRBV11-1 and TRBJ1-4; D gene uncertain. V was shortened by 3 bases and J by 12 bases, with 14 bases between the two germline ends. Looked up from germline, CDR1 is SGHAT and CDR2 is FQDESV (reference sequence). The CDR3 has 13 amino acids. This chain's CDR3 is CASSFSRVLELFF. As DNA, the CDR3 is TGTGCCAGCAGCTTCTCCCGGGTACTCGAACTGTTTTTT.

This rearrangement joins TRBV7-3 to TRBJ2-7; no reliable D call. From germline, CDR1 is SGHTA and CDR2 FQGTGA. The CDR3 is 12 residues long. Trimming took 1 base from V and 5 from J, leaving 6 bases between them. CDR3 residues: CASSLSRDEQYF. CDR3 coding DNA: TGTGCCAGCAGCTTAAGCCGAGACGAGCAGTACTTC.

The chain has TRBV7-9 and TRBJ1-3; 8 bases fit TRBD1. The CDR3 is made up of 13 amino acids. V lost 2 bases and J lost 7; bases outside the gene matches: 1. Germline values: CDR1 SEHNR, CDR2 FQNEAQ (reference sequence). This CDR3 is CASSLQGANTIYF. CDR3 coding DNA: TGTGCCAGCAGCTTACAGGGGGCTAACACCATATATTTT. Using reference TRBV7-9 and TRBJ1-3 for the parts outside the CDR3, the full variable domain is DTGVSQNPRHKITKRGQNVTFRCDPISEHNRLYWYRQTLGQGPEFLTYFQNEAQLEKSRLLSDRFSAERPKGSFSTLEIQRTEQGDSAMYLCASSLQGANTIYFGEGSWLTVV.